This TCR beta chain was recorded in a study of T cell responses to AZD1222 COVID-19 vaccine (dated by TCRdb to the early 2020s). About the study as a whole: TCR sequencing was performed for 233 trial participants, of whom approximately 200 were given two doses of AZD1222 and around 26 were given two doses of MenACWY control vaccine. Enrollment into the trials was organized by age into subgroups of 18-55, 56-69 and 70-plus years, and those subgroups contained about 160, 30 and 59 TCR-sequenced participants, respectively.

The sample's time point label, in plain terms: about 28 days (+/-7) after the second vaccine dose. The sample's treatment or condition label, in plain terms: meningococcal conjugate vaccine given as trial control. The vaccinee samples were drawn from two UK trials, COV001 and COV002, one of which was a single-blind randomized controlled phase 2/3 trial testing AZD1222 (ChAdOx1 nCoV-19) in healthy adults. For TCRbeta chain sequencing, PBMC samples from trial participants were taken at day 0 and at day 28 after the second dose. CDR1 SGHAT and CDR2 FQNNGV were looked up in the germline V gene. From cysteine to phenylalanine, the CDR3 is 15 amino acids long. Only CDR3 DNA remains: 45 bases, in frame from the first base. From V the trimming removes 5 bases and from J it removes 5 bases, while the gene matches leave 9 bases of the junction unaccounted for. Remarks on this clone: The target of this receptor is not known. The input lacks base qualities; no much larger clone sits a single base away.

The CDR3 regions of human TCRbeta chains were analyzed by immunosequencing. Concerning the study's data processing: TCRs in the repertoires were compared against a reference library of SARS-CoV-2-specific TCRs that had been generated with the MIRA antigen-specificity platform. Breadth meant the fraction of unique TCRs that were SARS-CoV-2-associated, whereas depth meant the fraction of total T cells that were SARS-CoV-2-associated. Using the MIRA data, each spike-specific TCR was assigned both to the spike region to which the TCR was reactive and to a CD4 or CD8 class. Log10-transformed breadth and depth values were compared by one-way ANOVA with Sidak's multiple comparisons tests. In its TCRdb copy, this immuneACCESS table keeps in-frame sequences only and misses some clones. Where compared with another copy, unresolved V genes explain less than half of these, and the others have no known cause. Clone size and the V and J calls come from that table; the DNA yielded D and trimming. The sample data list over 70,000 clones, and approximately 80% of these were observed just once. The ten largest clonotypes hold 25% to 30% of the sample.

Study-wide conclusions, independent of this receptor: Because no day 14 peak-response samples were available, repertoires were characterized only after the peak T cell response. Only five or six AZD1222 recipients were SARS-CoV-2 seropositive at baseline, limiting conclusions about previously exposed vaccinees. In the small 56-69-year group, the increase in depth fell short of significance, most likely because of low power. CD4 TCRs associated with the vaccine covered the entire spike protein, and the dominant responses were in regions 160-218 and 743-854. After two AZD1222 doses, both the breadth and the depth of spike-specific TCRs were significantly higher than at day 0 and than in MenACWY recipients. Epitopes outside the regions mutated in the B.1.351 and B.1.1.7 variants were reportedly recognized by nearly half of the unique spike-specific TCRs. Most participants were white British and females outnumbered males, and the authors suggested that clonal diversity may have been underestimated.

The sequence was collected from an adult who received the MenACWY meningococcal vaccine as a control. Sequencing used peripheral blood, obtained 28 days after the second dose of the MenACWY control vaccine. The chain is assembled from TRBV11-2 and TRBJ1-1; 9 bases in between match TRBD1. The CDR3 corresponds to CASSPLQGAVTEAFF. The nucleotides read TGTGCCAGCAGCCCATTACAGGGGGCTGTTACTGAAGCTTTCTTT.